This T cell receptor beta chain was documented in a study of blood T cell repertoires in COVID-19 (TCRdb year 2020). Concerning the study at large: The collaborator samples originated in the United States, Italy and Spain and spanned the acute and convalescent phases of COVID-19. The material from the prospective study consisted of cDNA or gDNA derived from T cells, B-cell-depleted T cells, or PBMCs. The dataset comprised deeply sampled blood TCRbeta repertoires from subjects exposed to, actively infected with, or recovered from COVID-19. The repertoires were released in a freely available public database meant as a resource for research on the immune response to SARS-CoV-2. The samples were drawn from two sources: the first 160 participants of the ongoing ImmuneRACE study, and 1,000 to 1,500 subjects contributed by 6 global collaborators. A de-identified subject ID, COVID-19 status, age in years and sex were almost always included in the sample metadata. Where available, HLA class I and class II types were taken from metadata supplied by the sample provider and were not determined by assay-based typing. Broader findings and caveats from the paper: Clinical and demographic metadata were provided uncurated, with the amount varying by source and participant.

TCRbeta CDR3 regions were amplified from genomic DNA by means of the immunoSEQ Assay, a bias-controlled multiplex PCR. The study's own analysis went as follows. The number of nucleated cells in each sample was estimated by amplification of reference gene primers within the assay. To quantify the absolute abundance of each unique TCRbeta CDR3 rearrangement, sequence reads were collapsed and filtered. For each sample, productive Simpson clonality was calculated as the square root of Simpson's diversity index across productive rearrangements. The table was pulled from immuneACCESS by TCRdb, which kept in-frame rearrangements only. Such tables lose some clones; where checked, under half of the loss comes from unresolved V genes, and the rest has no known cause. V, J and clone size were drawn from that table, and D and trimming were deduced from the DNA. A total of 130,000 or so clones appear in this sample, 70% to 90% of them only once. The ten largest clones add up to 8.2% of the sample.

Spanning cysteine to phenylalanine, the CDR3 consists of 14 amino acids. Only CDR3 DNA is held: 42 bases, read in frame from base 1. Per the germline V gene, SGHRS is the CDR1 and YFSETQ is the CDR2. V loses 2 bases, J loses 2 bases, and the germline ends lie 10 bases apart. Each collaborating institution followed its own protocols to collect whole blood in K2EDTA tubes. For TCRbeta analysis, collaborators shipped samples as frozen whole blood, isolated PBMCs, or DNA extracted from either of those sample types. Note on this clone: Its antigen remains undetermined. There are no base qualities to consult, and no much larger clone falls within one base.

The sequence came from a woman aged 60-75 years with acute or convalescent COVID-19. The receptor chain draws on TRBV5-1 and TRBJ2-5; TRBD1 is perhaps the D gene, given 7 matching bases. Sample: peripheral blood. The nucleotide sequence is given as TGCGCCAGCAGCTTTGCGGGACAGCAAGAGACCCAGTACTTC. This encodes CASSFAGQQETQYF.